A selection of T cell receptor beta chains follows, all from one sample in a study of post-analysis software for immune sequencing data. In TCRdb, the PCR reads were re-called with MiXCR into one record per CDR3 protein. The sample includes roughly 410,000 distinct CDR3 sequences, 30% to 45% of them seen just once. The specimen sequenced was blood. These receptors all come from a girl aged 10 to 17 with multiple sclerosis. Both conserved end residues are part of each CDR3. The order of the fields is J gene, V gene, D gene, clone size, CDR3 protein, CDR3 DNA. D genes are given only for firm matches. Size is omitted from some rows. Given values are once, few, many or a class for expanded clones.

>TRBJ1-1|TRBV12-3/TRBV12-4|NA|few
CASSLMPSKNTEAFF
TGTGCCAGCAGTTTAATGCCCTCAAAGAACACTGAAGCTTTCTTT
>TRBJ2-7|TRBV7-2|TRBD1|few
CASSHRTGVRYEQYF
TGTGCCAGCAGCCACAGGACAGGGGTCAGGTACGAGCAGTACTTC
>TRBJ2-4|TRBV9|TRBD2|NA
CASSARASGGDGEQYF
TGTGCCAGCAGCGCGAGAGCTAGCGGGGGGGACGGTGAGCAGTACTTC
>TRBJ2-4|TRBV4-1|NA|NA
CASSQPLEGSKNIQYF
TGCGCCAGCAGCCAGCCTCTGGAGGGTTCCAAAAACATTCAGTACTTC
>TRBJ2-1|TRBV28|TRBD1|NA
CASSLGTGLTEQFF
TGTGCCAGCAGCTTGGGGACAGGTTTGACTGAGCAGTTCTTC
>TRBJ2-5|TRBV6-1|TRBD2|few
CASSPYGGLADQETQYF
TGTGCCAGCAGCCCCTACGGCGGACTAGCGGACCAAGAGACCCAGTACTTC
>TRBJ1-6|TRBV7-9|TRBD1|few
CASSLLPGQGIEGNSPLHF
TGTGCCAGCAGCCTCCTTCCCGGACAGGGTATAGAGGGAAATTCACCCCTCCACTTT
>TRBJ1-5|TRBV12-3/TRBV12-4|NA|NA
CASSLVQGSNQPQHF
TGTGCCAGCAGTTTAGTACAGGGAAGCAATCAGCCCCAGCATTTT
>TRBJ2-3|TRBV24-1|NA|NA
CALGDREADTQYF
TGTGCCCTCGGAGACAGGGAGGCAGATACGCAGTATTTT
>TRBJ1-1|TRBV20-1|NA|NA
CSAKDGTLPTNTEAFF
TGCAGTGCCAAGGACGGTACCTTGCCGACGAACACTGAAGCTTTCTTT
>TRBJ2-5|TRBV7-2|NA|NA
CASSPPTKPETQYF
TGTGCCAGCAGCCCTCCAACTAAGCCCGAGACCCAGTACTTC
>TRBJ2-7|TRBV21-1|NA|NA
CASSKGVEQYF
TGTGCCAGCAGCAAGGGCGTCGAGCAGTACTTC
>TRBJ2-5|TRBV9|TRBD1|NA
CAGSQTGGTEQYF
TGTGCCGGCAGTCAAACAGGGGGGACGGAGCAGTACTTC
>TRBJ2-7|TRBV5-1|NA|once
CASSLGPDSQYEQYF
TGCGCCAGCAGCTTGGGACCGGACAGCCAGTACGAGCAGTACTTC
>TRBJ1-2|TRBV2|TRBD1|NA
CASSGPGTGRGTF
TGTGCCAGCAGTGGTCCCGGGACAGGTAGAGGCACCTTC
>TRBJ2-5|TRBV5-1|NA|many
CASSWGGGETQYF
TGCGCCAGCAGCTGGGGAGGGGGAGAGACCCAGTACTTC
>TRBJ1-6|TRBV12-3/TRBV12-4|NA|NA
CASWTGTKGSPLHF
TGTGCCAGCTGGACCGGGACAAAGGGTTCACCCCTCCACTTT
>TRBJ1-1|TRBV7-3|TRBD1|few
CANEDRGLNTEAFF
TGTGCCAACGAGGACAGGGGCCTGAACACTGAAGCTTTCTTT
>TRBJ1-4|TRBV4-3|NA|NA
CASSQDWGEKLFF
TGCGCCAGCAGCCAAGATTGGGGTGAAAAACTGTTTTTT
>TRBJ1-5|TRBV7-9|NA|few
CASSPTTLAGPPQHF
TGTGCCAGCAGCCCAACCACTCTCGCGGGTCCGCCCCAGCATTTT
>TRBJ2-1|TRBV4-3|TRBD1|NA
CASSQERTAGQGYNEQFF
TGCGCCAGCAGCCAAGAGAGGACGGCAGGACAGGGGTACAATGAGCAGTTCTTC
>TRBJ2-2|TRBV29-1|NA|NA
CSVGQNTGELFF
TGCAGCGTGGGACAGAACACCGGGGAGCTGTTTTTT
>TRBJ1-6|TRBV6-6|NA|few
CASSSTGQAIDSPLHF
TGTGCCAGCAGTTCCACGGGGCAGGCCATAGATTCACCCCTCCACTTT
>TRBJ2-7|TRBV6-5|NA|NA
CASSYTTGAGDYERYF
TGTGCCAGCAGTTACACCACAGGGGCGGGAGACTACGAGCGGTACTTC
>TRBJ1-6|TRBV7-2|NA|few
CASSMAGVKGDSPLHF
TGTGCCAGCAGTATGGCGGGGGTAAAAGGGGATTCACCCCTCCACTTT
>TRBJ2-3|TRBV19|NA|NA
CASSIQGTDTQYF
TGTGCCAGTAGTATACAGGGCACAGATACGCAGTATTTT
>TRBJ2-2|TRBV7-6|NA|many
CASSLVQGTGELFF
TGTGCCAGCAGCTTAGTGCAGGGCACCGGGGAGCTGTTTTTT
>TRBJ1-1|TRBV13|NA|few
CASSLLTGGFTEAFF
TGTGCCAGCAGCCTATTGACAGGAGGGTTCACTGAAGCTTTCTTT
>TRBJ2-1|TRBV4-1|NA|NA
CASSQGEANPTYNEQFF
TGCGCCAGCAGCCAAGGGGAGGCCAACCCTACCTACAATGAGCAGTTCTTC
>TRBJ1-6|TRBV27|NA|once
CASGTPRSNGYNSPLHF
TGTGCCAGCGGGACACCGCGCAGTAATGGCTATAATTCACCCCTCCACTTT
>TRBJ1-2|TRBV12-3/TRBV12-4|NA|few
CASKGTDYGYTF
TGTGCCAGCAAGGGGACGGACTATGGCTACACCTTC
>TRBJ2-1|TRBV29-1|NA|few
CSVTKAGSYNEQFF
TGCAGCGTAACCAAGGCGGGGTCCTACAATGAGCAGTTCTTC
>TRBJ2-1|TRBV3-1|NA|few
CASSHRAWGSSRSSYNEQFF
TGTGCCAGCAGCCATCGTGCATGGGGATCATCTCGGAGCTCCTACAATGAGCAGTTCTTC
>TRBJ2-7|TRBV6-2/TRBV6-3|NA|few
CASSWTGTMLSYEQYF
TGTGCCAGCAGCTGGACAGGGACTATGCTCTCCTACGAGCAGTACTTC
>TRBJ1-2|TRBV7-6|NA|NA
CASSPQGAANYGYTF
TGTGCCAGCAGCCCACAGGGCGCGGCTAACTATGGCTACACCTTC
>TRBJ2-5|TRBV3-1|NA|NA
CASSQEWGETQYF
TGTGCCAGCAGCCAAGAATGGGGCGAGACCCAGTACTTC
>TRBJ2-5|TRBV5-5|TRBD1|NA
CASSLFVTGVETQYF
TGTGCCAGCAGCTTGTTCGTGACAGGGGTAGAGACCCAGTACTTC
>TRBJ2-7|TRBV7-6|TRBD1|NA
CASSRDRRTYEQYF
TGTGCCAGCAGCCGGGACAGACGAACCTACGAGCAGTACTTC
>TRBJ2-3|TRBV4-1|NA|once
CASSLSEGVTDTQYF
TGCGCCAGCAGCCTGTCGGAGGGGGTCACAGATACGCAGTATTTT
>TRBJ2-7|TRBV20-1|TRBD1|NA
CSARDLGQGRVEQYF
TGCAGTGCTAGAGATCTGGGACAGGGGCGGGTCGAGCAGTACTTC
>TRBJ2-7|TRBV3-1|NA|NA
CASSQGGQNEQYF
TGTGCCAGCAGCCAAGGAGGGCAGAATGAGCAGTACTTC
>TRBJ2-5|TRBV9|NA|NA
CASSVASVQGGETQYF
TGTGCCAGCAGCGTAGCTTCCGTACAGGGCGGCGAGACCCAGTACTTC
>TRBJ1-1|TRBV5-1|TRBD1|NA
CASSWDRGMNTEAFF
TGCGCCAGCAGCTGGGACAGGGGGATGAACACTGAAGCTTTCTTT
>TRBJ2-7|TRBV7-2|TRBD2|many
CASSLALSGGYEQYF
TGTGCCAGCAGCTTAGCGCTTAGCGGGGGCTACGAGCAGTACTTC
>TRBJ2-7|TRBV6-5|NA|NA
CASSYSRDGKDEQYF
TGTGCCAGCAGTTACTCCCGGGACGGGAAGGACGAGCAGTACTTC
>TRBJ2-3|TRBV3-1|NA|few
CASSQRLQGDTQYF
TGTGCCAGCAGCCAAAGGCTCCAGGGGGATACGCAGTATTTT
>TRBJ2-3|TRBV6-5|NA|NA
CASRKTGGTDTQYF
TGTGCCAGCAGAAAGACAGGAGGAACAGATACGCAGTATTTT
>TRBJ1-4|TRBV20-1|NA|few
CSAAGPRGTNEKLFF
TGCAGTGCTGCGGGGCCCCGAGGGACTAATGAAAAACTGTTTTTT
>TRBJ2-6|TRBV9|NA|few
CASSVGGGDPSSGANVLTF
TGTGCCAGCAGCGTAGGAGGTGGGGACCCCAGCTCTGGGGCCAACGTCCTGACTTTC
>TRBJ2-3|TRBV6-1|NA|NA
CASSLNPVWSITDTQYF
TGTGCCAGCAGTCTAAACCCCGTATGGTCTATCACAGATACGCAGTATTTT
>TRBJ2-3|TRBV3-1|NA|many
CASSQEDTQYF
TGTGCCAGCAGCCAGGAAGATACGCAGTATTTT
>TRBJ2-5|TRBV20-1|NA|NA
CSAPEETVRGQYF
TGCAGTGCCCCCGAGGAGACTGTCCGGGGGCAGTACTTC
>TRBJ2-5|TRBV5-1|NA|NA
CASSLAISRETQYF
TGCGCCAGCAGCTTGGCCATCAGCAGAGAGACCCAGTACTTC
>TRBJ2-3|TRBV28|NA|NA
CASGPQGGRTDTQYF
TGTGCCAGCGGTCCTCAGGGGGGTCGCACAGATACGCAGTATTTT
>TRBJ2-2|TRBV7-2|NA|NA
CASSPRVDTGELFF
TGTGCCAGCAGCCCGCGGGTAGACACCGGGGAGCTGTTTTTT
>TRBJ2-7|TRBV29-1|TRBD1|NA
CSVGDRGYYEQYF
TGCAGCGTTGGGGACAGGGGGTACTACGAGCAGTACTTC
>TRBJ2-3|TRBV7-2|TRBD2|few
CASSTGRVDTQYF
TGTGCCAGCAGCACCGGGAGGGTAGATACGCAGTATTTT
>TRBJ1-1|TRBV7-8|NA|NA
CASSLVPGANTEAFF
TGTGCCAGCAGCTTAGTCCCAGGGGCAAACACTGAAGCTTTCTTT
>TRBJ1-1|TRBV18|NA|NA
CASSPGPNLEAFF
TGTGCCAGCTCACCGGGACCGAACTTAGAAGCTTTCTTT